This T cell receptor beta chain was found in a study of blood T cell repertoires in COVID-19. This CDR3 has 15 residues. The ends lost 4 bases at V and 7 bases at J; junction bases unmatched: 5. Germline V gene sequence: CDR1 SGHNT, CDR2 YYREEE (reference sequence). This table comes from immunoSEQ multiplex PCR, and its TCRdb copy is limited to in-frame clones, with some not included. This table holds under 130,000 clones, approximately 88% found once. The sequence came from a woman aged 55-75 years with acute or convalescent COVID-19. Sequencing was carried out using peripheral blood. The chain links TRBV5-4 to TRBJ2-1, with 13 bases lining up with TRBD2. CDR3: CASSRGLAGWNEQFF. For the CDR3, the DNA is TGTGCCAGCAGCCGGGGACTAGCGGGATGGAATGAGCAGTTCTTC.